Shown below are 8 T cell receptor beta chains from a single sample sequenced in a study of CD8 T cells in ankylosing spondylitis. Using its own MiXCR run on the 5' RACE reads, TCRdb lists one record per CDR3 protein. This sample has about 240,000 distinct CDR3 sequences, with 8.6% found just once. Sequencing was done on a sample of blood, either unsorted or a sorted T cell fraction (not recorded which). These receptors were obtained from a male donor with ankylosing spondylitis or in good health (not recorded which).

This clonotype has at least ten counts. The V and J genes are TRBV4-2 and TRBJ2-7; possible D gene TRBD1, 5 bases. Germline V gene sequence: CDR1 LGHNA, CDR2 YNFKEQ. V gave up 0 bases and J gave up 1 base, with 7 bases separating them. The CDR3 runs to 14 residues. CDR3: CASSQESGSYEQYF. As DNA, the CDR3 is TGTGCCAGCAGCCAAGAATCAGGGTCCTACGAGCAGTACTTC.

This clonotype was counted at least ten times. This chain joins TRBV5-1 and TRBJ2-7; D is ambiguous. The V end lost 4 bases, the J end lost 0 bases, and 8 bases lay between the germline ends. The CDR3 is 13 amino acids. CDR1 and CDR2 (germline): SGHRS, YFSETQ. The chain's CDR3 is CASSIDPSYEQYF. The CDR3 bases are TGCGCCAGCAGCATCGACCCCTCCTACGAGCAGTACTTC.

This clonotype showed up many times. The V call is TRBV10-3, the J call TRBJ2-5; D unresolved. This CDR3 contains 11 residues. Germline V gives CDR1 ENHRY, CDR2 SYGVKD. The V end lost 0 bases, the J end lost 5 bases, and 1 base lay between the germline ends. The CDR3 bases are TGTGCCATCAGTGAGTCGGAGACCCAGTACTTC. Translating gives CAISESETQYF.

The sample holds many counts of this clonotype. The chain recombines TRBV5-6 with TRBJ1-1; D unresolved. Germline V gene lookup returns CDR1 SGHDT and CDR2 YYEEEE. This CDR3 is 15 amino acids long. V gave up 3 bases and J gave up 4 bases, with 16 bases separating them. The CDR3 protein is CASSSNPEWGTEAFF. The CDR3 DNA reads TGTGCCAGCAGCTCTAACCCCGAATGGGGCACTGAAGCTTTCTTT.

Only a few counts were recorded for this clonotype. The chain is built from TRBV20-1 and TRBJ1-2; D is unresolved. This CDR3 has 16 amino acids. The germline V and J ends were trimmed by 4 bases and 2 bases, with 20 bases remaining between them. CDR1 is DFQATT and CDR2 is SNEGSKA in the germline V gene (reference sequence). In DNA form, the CDR3 reads TGCAGTGCTAAGGTGCCAGCCGTACATATCAACTATGGCTACACCTTC. This translates into CSAKVPAVHINYGYTF.

This clonotype came up many times. The genes are TRBV10-3 and TRBJ2-3, with no clear D. Germline CDR1 ENHRY, CDR2 SYGVKD. The CDR3 has 16 amino acids. V was clipped by 3 bases and J by 0 bases, with 13 bases between them. DNA of the CDR3: TGTGCCATCAGTGATATCGAGCTAGGAAGCACAGATACGCAGTATTTT. Translating it yields CAISDIELGSTDTQYF.

This clonotype showed up many times. The rearrangement links TRBV11-3 to TRBJ2-7; 7 positions match TRBD1. CDR1 is SGHNT and CDR2 is YENEEA in the germline V gene. The CDR3 length is 15 residues. J lost 3 bases, V lost 6 bases, and 11 bases had no gene match. CDR3 protein: CASSFTGTEHYEQYF. CDR3 nucleotides: TGTGCCAGCAGTTTTACCGGGACAGAACACTACGAGCAGTACTTC.

At least ten counts were recorded for this clonotype. The V call is TRBV12-5, the J call TRBJ2-1; 7 bases map to TRBD1. The CDR3 sequence is 14 residues long. The ends lost 4 bases at V and 8 bases at J; junction bases unmatched: 8. Germline V gene data show CDR1 as LGHNT and CDR2 as FRNRAP. The CDR3 DNA reads as TGTGCTAGTGGTTCCATCGAAAGGGGGCATGAGCAGTTCTTC. It encodes CASGSIERGHEQFF. Supplemented by reference TRBV12-5 and TRBJ2-1, the full variable domain reads DARVTQTPRHKVTEMGQEVTMRCQPILGHNTVFWYRQTMMQGLELLAYFRNRAPLDDSGMPKDRFSAEMPDATLATLKIQPSEPRDSAVYFCASGSIERGHEQFFGPGTRLTVL.